These 16 T cell receptor beta chains came from one sample sequenced in a study of beta chain features in type 1 diabetes. Reverse transcribing all isolated RNA meant expressed TCRB transcripts were sequenced. Some clones are missing from TCRdb's copy, which holds only in-frame ones; the method was immunoSEQ multiplex PCR. The sample has nearly 350,000 clones, roughly 9% seen once. Antigen specificity for these receptors is unknown. Study observations and caveats: Within each of all four CD4+ subsets, Type 1 diabetes patients had TCRB CDR3s that were moderately but significantly shorter.

Sequenced input: central memory CD4+ T cells from blood. The origin of the receptors is a man under 40 with type 1 diabetes.

The J gene is TRBJ2-1, the V gene TRBV6-5; tentative D call: TRBD1 (6 bases). This CDR3 is 15 amino acids long. Per the germline V gene, CDR1 is MNHEY and CDR2 is SVGAGI. The germline V and J ends were trimmed by 2 bases and 3 bases, with 11 bases remaining between them. CDR3 in DNA: TGTGCCAGCAGTTACGGGCAGGGACACTACAATGAGCAGTTCTTC. It codes for CASSYGQGHYNEQFF.

This clone was seen a few times. The chain joins TRBV7-9 to TRBJ1-3, with 7 bases that match TRBD1. Trimming took 5 bases from V and 0 from J; bases not matched to a gene: 10. CDR1 is SEHNR and CDR2 is FQNEAQ in the germline V gene (reference sequence). The CDR3 is 17 amino acids. The CDR3 coding sequence is TGTGCCAGCAGCCCGAGGACAGGTCAACCCTCTGGAAACACCATATATTTT. This gives the protein CASSPRTGQPSGNTIYF.

This clone came up a few times. CDR3 sequence: CASTPRRTSPTDTQYF. CDR3 bases: TGTGCCAGCACTCCCCGGCGGACTAGCCCCACAGATACGCAGTATTTT. The chain links TRBV25-1 to TRBJ2-3, with 8 bases that match TRBD2. Germline assignment: CDR1 MGHDK and CDR2 SYGVNS. The CDR3 is made up of 16 amino acids. The trim removed 7 bases at V and 2 bases at J, leaving 11 bases unmatched. Full variable domain (rest looked up from reference TRBV25-1 and TRBJ2-3): EADIYQTPRYLVIGTGKKITLECSQTMGHDKMYWYQQDPGMELHLIHYSYGVNSTEKGDLSSESTVSRIRTEHFPLTLESARPSHTSQYLCASTPRRTSPTDTQYFGPGTRLTVL.

This clone was detected only a few times. The chain employs TRBV7-9 and TRBJ1-1, with 7 bases lining up with TRBD1. The junction had 4 bases not matched to a gene; V was cut back by 2 bases and J by 1 base. Germline V gene lookup returns CDR1 SEHNR and CDR2 FQNEAQ (reference sequence). The CDR3 extends over 15 amino acids. Written as DNA, the CDR3 is TGTGCCAGCAGCTTACAAACAGGGGCGAACACTGAAGCTTTCTTT. Its translation: CASSLQTGANTEAFF. Combining the CDR3 with reference TRBV7-9 and TRBJ1-1 gives the whole variable domain DTGVSQNPRHKITKRGQNVTFRCDPISEHNRLYWYRQTLGQGPEFLTYFQNEAQLEKSRLLSDRFSAERPKGSFSTLEIQRTEQGDSAMYLCASSLQTGANTEAFFGQGTRLTVV.

This clone came up a few times. The chain is built from TRBV11-2 and TRBJ1-1, with 7 bases identical to TRBD1. The junction had 3 bases not matched to a gene; V was cut back by 8 bases and J by 0 bases. Germline CDR1 is SGHAT and CDR2 is FQNNGV. The CDR3 is 13 residues long. This CDR3 is CASGGQLNTEAFF. The CDR3 coding sequence is TGTGCCAGCGGGGGACAGTTGAACACTGAAGCTTTCTTT.

The chain is built from TRBV6-1 and TRBJ1-2; D possibly corresponds to TRBD1 (5 bases). Germline values: CDR1 MNHNS, CDR2 SASEGT. Trimming removed 0 bases at V and 4 bases at J, with 9 bases between. The length of the CDR3 is 14 residues. CDR3 sequence: CASSEATGSYGYTF. The CDR3 region has the DNA TGTGCCAGCAGTGAAGCTACAGGCAGCTATGGCTACACCTTC.

This clone was recorded a few times. This specimen includes other DNA sequences encoding the same CDR3. The V call is TRBV18, the J call TRBJ2-7, with 7 nucleotides matching TRBD1. The germline V gene encodes CDR1 KGHSH and CDR2 LQKENI. V gave up 3 bases and J gave up 5 bases; unmatched junction bases: 1. The CDR3 sequence is 12 residues long. In DNA form, the CDR3 reads TGTGCCAGCTCACCCGACAGGGACGAGCAGTACTTC. Its protein is CASSPDRDEQYF.

The CDR3 reads CASSVAAREGAGYTF. The CDR3 coding sequence is TGTGCCAGCAGCGTAGCCGCCCGCGAAGGGGCTGGCTACACCTTC. V usage is TRBV9 and J usage is TRBJ1-2; possibly TRBD1 for D (5 bases). The germline CDR1 and CDR2 sequences are SGDLS and YYNGEE. The CDR3 is 15 amino acids. The V gene lost 0 bases and the J gene lost 7 bases, with 16 bases spanning the gap.

The rearrangement uses TRBV18 and TRBJ1-2, with TRBD1 matching 7 bases. V lost 1 base, J lost 8 bases, and 13 bases stayed unmatched. There are 16 residues in the CDR3. CDR1 and CDR2 from the germline V gene are KGHSH and LQKENI. The CDR3 is CASSPQGQTNAGGYTF. Here the CDR3 DNA reads TGTGCCAGCTCACCACAGGGACAGACAAACGCAGGGGGCTACACCTTC.

This clone was recorded a few times. This sequence joins TRBV28 and TRBJ1-5; no definite D call. The CDR3 totals 14 residues. The V gene lost 3 bases and the J gene lost 2 bases, with 8 bases spanning the gap. Germline V lookup: CDR1 MDHEN, CDR2 SYDVKM. The CDR3 DNA is TGTGCCAGCAGTTTTGGGAGGGGCAATCAGCCCCAGCATTTT. Its translation is CASSFGRGNQPQHF.

This clone was counted between two and nine times. In DNA, the CDR3 is TGTGCCAGCAGTGAAGGAGGCCAGTCATTTTACGAGCAGTACTTC. It specifies CASSEGGQSFYEQYF. The V and J genes are TRBV6-1 and TRBJ2-7; the D is unclear. Between the trimmed V and J ends, which lost 1 base and 4 bases, there was a span of 14 bases. The CDR3 extends over 15 amino acids. The V gene's germline CDR1 is MNHNS and CDR2 SASEGT.

The rearrangement links TRBV5-4 to TRBJ1-3; D is ambiguous. There are 17 residues in the CDR3. Trimming took off 0 bases at V and 0 bases at J, with 13 bases between the two ends. Germline CDR1 and CDR2: SGHNT and YYREEE (reference sequence). CDR3 sequence: CASSLALTAGSGNTIYF. The CDR3 region has the DNA TGTGCCAGCAGCTTGGCCCTCACAGCAGGCTCTGGAAACACCATATATTTT. The full variable domain, completed using reference TRBV5-4 and TRBJ1-3, is ETGVTQSPTHLIKTRGQQVTLRCSSQSGHNTVSWYQQALGQGPQFIFQYYREEENGRGNFPPRFSGLQFPNYSSELNVNALELDDSALYLCASSLALTAGSGNTIYFGEGSWLTVV.

This clone showed up just a few times. The V and J genes are TRBV6-5 and TRBJ1-2; D remains unclear. This CDR3 contains 13 residues. Between the trimmed V and J ends, which lost 0 bases and 12 bases, there was a span of 14 bases. Germline V lookup: CDR1 MNHEY, CDR2 SVGAGI. DNA of the CDR3: TGTGCCAGCAGTTACTCGAGGAGGGAAATTCACACCTTC. It specifies CASSYSRREIHTF.

This clone was recorded a few times. The chain joins TRBV7-2 to TRBJ1-4, with unresolved D. Trimming cost V 3 bases and J 0 bases, with 8 bases left between them. The CDR3 runs 15 residues. Germline CDR1 and CDR2: SGHTA and FQGNSA. The chain's CDR3 is CASSLILATNEKLFF. The CDR3, as DNA: TGTGCCAGCAGCTTGATATTGGCAACTAATGAAAAACTGTTTTTT. The full variable domain, with the rest looked up from reference TRBV7-2 and TRBJ1-4, is GAGVSQSPSNKVTEKGKDVELRCDPISGHTALYWYRQSLGQGLEFLIYFQGNSAPDKSGLPSDRFSAERTGGSVSTLTIQRTQQEDSAVYLCASSLILATNEKLFFGSGTQLSVL.

This sequence joins TRBV11-2 and TRBJ2-1; D not certain. The CDR3 sequence is 15 residues long. V gave up 0 bases and J gave up 0 bases, with 6 bases separating them. The germline CDR1 and CDR2 sequences are SGHAT and FQNNGV. The CDR3 reads CASSLDPNSYNEQFF. The CDR3 nucleotides read TGTGCCAGCAGCTTAGATCCGAACTCCTACAATGAGCAGTTCTTC.

This clone has only a few counts. The DNA of the CDR3 is TGTGCCAGCAAAGTCCGGGAGACCGGGGAGCTGTTTTTT. The encoded protein is CASKVRETGELFF. The V gene is TRBV2, the J gene TRBJ2-2; D possibly corresponds to TRBD2 (6 bases). This CDR3 is built from 13 residues. Germline V gene sequence: CDR1 SNHLY, CDR2 FYNNEI. V was shortened by 7 bases and J by 5 bases, with 11 bases between the two germline ends. The full variable domain, in which reference TRBV2 and TRBJ2-2 provide the parts outside the CDR3, is EPEVTQTPSHQVTQMGQEVILRCVPISNHLYFYWYRQILGQKVEFLVSFYNNEISEKSEIFDDQFSVERPDGSNFTLKIRSTKLEDSAMYFCASKVRETGELFFGEGSRLTVL.